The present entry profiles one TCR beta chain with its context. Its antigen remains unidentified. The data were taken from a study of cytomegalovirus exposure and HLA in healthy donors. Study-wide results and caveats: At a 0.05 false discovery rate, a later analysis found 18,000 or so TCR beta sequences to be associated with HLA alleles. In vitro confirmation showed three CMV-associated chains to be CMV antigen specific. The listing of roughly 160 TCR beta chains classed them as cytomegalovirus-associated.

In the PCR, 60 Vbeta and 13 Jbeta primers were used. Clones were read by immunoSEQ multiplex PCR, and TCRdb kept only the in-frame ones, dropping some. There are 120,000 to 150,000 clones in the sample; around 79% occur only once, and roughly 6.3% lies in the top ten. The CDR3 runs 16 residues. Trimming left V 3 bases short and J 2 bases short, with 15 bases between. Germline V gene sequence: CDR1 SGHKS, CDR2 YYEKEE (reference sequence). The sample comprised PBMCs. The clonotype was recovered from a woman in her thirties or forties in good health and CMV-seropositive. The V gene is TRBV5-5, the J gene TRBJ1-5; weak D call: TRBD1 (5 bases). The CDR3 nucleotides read TGTGCCAGCAGCTCGGGCCGGCAGGGTGGCAATCAGCCCCAGCATTTT. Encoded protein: CASSSGRQGGNQPQHF. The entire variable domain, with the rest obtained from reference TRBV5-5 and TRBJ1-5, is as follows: DAGVTQSPTHLIKTRGQQVTLRCSPISGHKSVSWYQQVLGQGPQFIFQYYEKEERGRGNFPDRFSARQFPNYSSELNVNALLLGDSALYLCASSSGRQGGNQPQHFGDGTRLSIL.